One and the same sample provided the 25 T cell receptor beta chains below, sequenced in a study of HIV-infected children after antiretroviral therapy interruption. The sample's treatment: PENTA 11 planned treatment interruption arm or continuous ART arm. RNA-based 3' RACE libraries used unique molecular identifiers. TCRdb redid the calling of the 3' RACE reads with MiXCR, one entry per CDR3 protein. The table shows more than 35,000 distinct CDR3 sequences, with over 6% occurring only once. The sequenced sample was CD45RA+ CD4+ T cells from PBMCs, pooled from several time points, obtained from a donor given antiretroviral therapy, either interrupted or continuous. As to subset: naive CD4+ CD45RA+ CD45RO- T cells. Every receptor here comes from a pool of human donors with HIV.

This clonotype was recorded many times. The V and J genes are TRBV28 and TRBJ1-5; 7 bases line up with TRBD1. The CDR3 is made up of 15 amino acids. Germline V gene data show CDR1 as MDHEN and CDR2 as SYDVKM. With V trimmed by 5 bases and J by 7 bases, 11 bases remained unmatched. The CDR3 here is CASSRDSQGSQPQHF. CDR3 nucleotide sequence: TGTGCCAGCAGTCGGGACAGCCAGGGGAGCCAGCCCCAGCATTTT.

This clonotype occurred a few times. This rearrangement joins TRBV6-6 to TRBJ2-7; maybe TRBD2 (6 bases). V was trimmed by 5 bases and J by 4 bases, leaving 18 bases between them. The CDR3 has 15 residues. Germline values: CDR1 MNHNY, CDR2 SVGAGI (reference sequence). The CDR3 here is CASSPQSRERYEQYF. The DNA of the CDR3 is TGTGCCAGCAGTCCACAAAGTCGGGAGAGGTACGAGCAGTACTTC.

This clonotype was observed many times. This chain uses TRBV7-2 with TRBJ2-2, with a possible D match to TRBD1 (5 bases). This CDR3 contains 16 residues. V was pared by 4 bases and J by 5 bases, with 17 bases between. Per germline, CDR1 SGHTA and CDR2 FQGNSA. The CDR3 bases are TGTGCCAGCAGCTGGACACTTGCCCAAGTAACCGGGGAGCTGTTTTTT. The encoded protein is CASSWTLAQVTGELFF.

This clonotype was recorded a few times. The CDR3 is CASSRTQYF. DNA of the CDR3: TGTGCCAGCAGTCGTACGCAGTATTTT. The rearrangement joins TRBV11-2 to TRBJ2-3; no reliable D call. This CDR3 has 9 residues. With 6 bases removed from V and 8 bases from J, the gap between germline ends came to 3 bases. The germline gives CDR1 SGHAT, CDR2 FQNNGV.

Ten or more counts support this clonotype. V gene TRBV5-8 combines with J gene TRBJ2-3; the match to TRBD2 covers 9 bases. The CDR3 spans 14 residues. The V gene end was trimmed by 3 bases and the J gene end by 4 bases; junction bases not matched to a gene: 3. CDR1 and CDR2 from the germline V gene are SGHTS and YDEGEE. The CDR3 protein is CASSSWTSADTQYF. CDR3 nucleotides: TGTGCCAGCAGCTCGTGGACTAGCGCAGATACGCAGTATTTT.

This clonotype was observed many times. The chain joins TRBV20-1 to TRBJ1-4, with 12 bases aligning to TRBD1. The CDR3 runs 13 residues. Germline V gene data show CDR1 as DFQATT and CDR2 as SNEGSKA (reference sequence). The ends lost 6 bases at V and 7 bases at J; junction bases unmatched: 3. In DNA form, the CDR3 reads TGCAGTGCCCCGGGACAGGGGGCTGAAAAACTGTTTTTT. The encoded protein is CSAPGQGAEKLFF.

This clonotype turned up a few times. The rearrangement joins TRBV6-1 to TRBJ1-5, with D unclear. Trimming shortened V by 6 bases and J by 5 bases, and 11 bases separated the two germline ends. Germline CDR1 MNHNS, CDR2 SASEGT. This CDR3 is built from 13 residues. CDR3 in amino acids: CASRWGWDQPQHF. The CDR3 bases are TGTGCCAGCAGATGGGGTTGGGATCAGCCCCAGCATTTT.

In this sample, this clonotype turned up many times. The DNA of the CDR3 is TGTGCCAGCAGTGAACCGGGACGGAGCTCCTACGAGCAGTACTTC. Residues: CASSEPGRSSYEQYF. The chain joins TRBV25-1 to TRBJ2-7; TRBD1 or TRBD2 may be the D gene (5 bases each). The CDR3 is made up of 15 amino acids. Trimming removed 2 bases at V and 0 bases at J, with 11 bases between. Germline values: CDR1 MGHDK, CDR2 SYGVNS.

This clonotype was counted at least ten times. The rearrangement uses TRBV11-2 and TRBJ2-3; no clear D. This CDR3 is built from 14 residues. V was shortened by 5 bases and J by 3 bases, with 12 bases between the two germline ends. CDR1 SGHAT and CDR2 FQNNGV come from the germline V gene. The CDR3 DNA follows: TGTGCCAGCAGCCCTATGTCTTGGACAGATACGCAGTATTTT. Translation: CASSPMSWTDTQYF.

The table lists this clonotype with many counts. J is TRBJ2-7 and V is TRBV11-2, with D unclear. CDR3 length equals 13 residues. The germline CDR1 and CDR2 sequences are SGHAT and FQNNGV. Trimming pared 0 bases from V and 6 bases from J, leaving 9 bases between. This CDR3 is CASSLEPSVEQYF. CDR3 DNA sequence: TGTGCCAGCAGCTTAGAGCCCAGTGTCGAGCAGTACTTC.

This rearrangement joins TRBV6-4 to TRBJ1-2, with D unresolved. The V end lost 4 bases, the J end lost 4 bases, and 4 bases lay between the germline ends. The CDR3 loop spans 11 amino acids. Germline V lookup: CDR1 MRHNA, CDR2 SNTAGT. CDR3 DNA: TGTGCCAGCAGTGCTGGCTATGGCTACACCTTC. Translated: CASSAGYGYTF.

This clonotype was seen ten or more times. This chain links TRBV7-9 with TRBJ2-5; 10 nucleotides match TRBD2. CDR1 and CDR2 from the germline V gene are SEHNR and FQNEAQ (reference sequence). This CDR3 has 16 amino acids. The trim removed 6 bases at V and 10 bases at J, leaving 17 bases unmatched. The CDR3 region is CASSPGLAALSRSQYF. In DNA, the CDR3 is TGTGCCAGCAGTCCCGGACTAGCGGCCCTTTCTCGGAGCCAGTACTTC.

The chain has TRBV7-9 and TRBJ2-1; no clear D gene. Germline CDR1 SEHNR, CDR2 FQNEAQ (reference sequence). The CDR3 is 14 residues long. V was pared by 2 bases and J by 1 base, with 6 bases between. The CDR3 region is CASSLLGSYNEQFF. The CDR3 nucleotides read TGTGCCAGCAGCTTATTAGGGTCCTACAATGAGCAGTTCTTC.

At least ten counts were recorded for this clonotype. The junction departs from germline at one end; a sequencing error may be responsible. This rearrangement joins TRBV4-1 to TRBJ2-4; D perhaps matches TRBD2 (6 bases). CDR1 MGHRA and CDR2 YSYEKL come from the germline V gene. This CDR3 comprises 15 residues. In DNA form, the CDR3 reads TGTGCCAGCAGCCGGGACTGGGGGAGTCAAAACACCTTGTACTTT. Translation: CASSRDWGSQNTLYF.

A few counts support this clonotype. The chain links TRBV27 to TRBJ2-4; a weak D match, TRBD1 (5 bases). Trimming took off 7 bases at V and 4 bases at J, with 11 bases between the two ends. Germline CDR1 MNHEY, CDR2 SMNVEV (reference sequence). CDR3 length: 13 amino acids. The CDR3 coding sequence is TGTGCCAGCAACAGGACCAGAAAAAACATTCAGTACTTC. It codes for CASNRTRKNIQYF.

This clonotype has a count of ten or more. J is TRBJ1-1 and V is TRBV6-5; 10 nucleotides match TRBD1. The CDR3 consists of 14 residues. The germline V gene encodes CDR1 MNHEY and CDR2 SVGAGI. V dropped 6 bases and J dropped 8; count of bases not matched to a gene: 9. CDR3 protein: CASSHGTGAQEAFF. CDR3 in DNA: TGTGCCAGCAGCCACGGGACAGGGGCTCAGGAAGCTTTCTTT.

Of note for this clonotype: This may stem from a read error, because a much larger clone lies one nucleotide away. The V gene is TRBV2, the J gene TRBJ2-4; 9 positions match TRBD1. Germline V gene lookup returns CDR1 SNHLY and CDR2 FYNNEI. The length of the CDR3 is 16 residues. CDR3 sequence (DNA): TGTGCCAGCAGTGAAGCGACAGGGGGGGCTAAAAACATTCAGAACTTC. It is translated as CASSEATGGAKNIQNF.

The sample holds many counts of this clonotype. This chain uses TRBV6-1 with TRBJ2-1; perhaps D is TRBD1 or TRBD2 (6 bases each). The ends were cut back, 4 bases at V and 4 bases at J, with 14 bases in the middle. The CDR3 contains 15 residues. Germline V gives CDR1 MNHNS, CDR2 SASEGT. CDR3 DNA sequence: TGTGCCAGCAGTGTCAACGGGGGCCGATACAATGAGCAGTTCTTC. This encodes CASSVNGGRYNEQFF.

This clonotype showed up many times. V is TRBV7-9 and J is TRBJ2-7, with TRBD2 matching 8 bases. Per the germline V gene, CDR1 is SEHNR and CDR2 is FQNEAQ (reference sequence). V lost 6 bases and J lost 11; bases outside the gene matches: 9. CDR3 size: 12 residues. CDR3: CASSYSGTREYF. In nucleotides, the CDR3 is TGTGCCAGCAGTTACTCCGGGACTAGGGAGTACTTC.

In this sample, this clonotype turned up many times. V is TRBV28 and J is TRBJ2-7, with TRBD2 identical over 9 bases. The CDR3 runs to 14 residues. J gave up 4 bases and V 6 bases, and 7 bases lay outside the gene matches. Per germline, CDR1 MDHEN and CDR2 SYDVKM. The CDR3 here is CASRFGTSNYEQYF. CDR3 DNA sequence: TGTGCCAGCAGATTTGGGACTAGCAATTACGAGCAGTACTTC.

This clonotype was observed many times. The rearrangement uses TRBV7-1 and TRBJ2-5, with 11 bases that match TRBD2. TRBV7-1 is labeled an ORF, and its function is uncertain. The CDR3 totals 17 residues. V gave up 3 bases and J gave up 4 bases; unmatched junction bases: 10. The CDR3 loop is CASSSSSSGTSGETQYF. CDR3 DNA: TGTGCCAGCAGCTCTTCCTCCTCTGGGACTAGCGGAGAGACCCAGTACTTC.

As for this clonotype: The junction does not match germline at one end; this may be a read error. V is TRBV28 and J is TRBJ1-2; no firm D call. Germline CDR1 MDHEN, CDR2 SYDVKM. This CDR3 comprises 11 residues. The CDR3 loop is CASSLGRQSGF. CDR3 in DNA: TGTGCCAGCAGTTTAGGTCGTCAGTCAGGATTT.

This clonotype turned up a few times. The chain employs TRBV20-1 and TRBJ2-3; D perhaps matches TRBD2 (5 bases). This CDR3 has 12 amino acids. Germline assignment: CDR1 DFQATT and CDR2 SNEGSKA (reference sequence). The V gene lost 4 bases and the J gene lost 2 bases, with 7 bases spanning the gap. The CDR3 DNA sequence: TGCAGTGCTACCGGGGTCACAGATACGCAGTATTTT. Translated, it gives CSATGVTDTQYF.

This clonotype occurred many times. J is TRBJ2-3 and V is TRBV6-2 or TRBV6-3; no definite D call. Per germline, CDR1 MNHEY and CDR2 SVGEGT. With 6 bases removed from V and 3 bases from J, the gap between germline ends came to 13 bases. The CDR3 is made up of 14 amino acids. The CDR3 DNA sequence: TGTGCCAGCAGCCGGAACGACCATACAGATACGCAGTATTTT. Its protein is CASSRNDHTDTQYF.

This clonotype was detected many times. The rearrangement uses TRBV6-1 and TRBJ1-5, with 11 bases that match TRBD1. This CDR3 contains 15 residues. J was trimmed by 5 bases and V by 6 bases; bases with no gene match: 6. Germline assignment: CDR1 MNHNS and CDR2 SASEGT. Here the CDR3 reads CASRRTGGPDQPQHF. The CDR3 coding sequence is TGTGCCAGCAGGAGGACAGGGGGCCCGGATCAGCCCCAGCATTTT.